This TCR beta chain was obtained from a study of vaccination and CD4 T cells after COVID-19. Background on the study: The convalescents, six males and four females, included two who were Hispanic. Stimulation of cells relied on overlapping spike peptides derived from SARS-CoV-2, HCoV-NL63, HCoV-OC43 and HCoV-229E.

This clonotype has only one observation. Its specificity is not known. With the Oncomine TCR Beta short-read assay, DNA from cultured CD4+ T cells was sequenced. Investigators isolated genomic DNA from cultured CD4+ T cells. TCRdb processed the PCR reads anew with MiXCR; each CDR3 protein has one entry. The repertoire has some 11,000 distinct CDR3 sequences, 55% to 80% of them found once; the top ten carry about 7.6%. The ends were cut back, 5 bases at V and 10 bases at J, with 5 bases in the middle. This CDR3 comprises 9 residues. Germline CDR1 is MGHRA and CDR2 is YSYEKL. The treatment: approximately 9-day PBMC culture with coronavirus spike peptide pools or control peptides (ViraFEST assay). For ViraFEST, peptide pools expanded antigen-specific T cells, after which the TCRs were sequenced.

This clonotype was sampled from a human donor who had recovered from COVID-19. The rearrangement links TRBV4-1 to TRBJ1-1, with TRBD1 as a possible D gene (5 bases). Sequencing was performed on CD4+ T cells from blood, cultured in vitro, taken before SARS-CoV-2 vaccination. As DNA, the CDR3 is TGCGCCAGCAGCAGGGGAGCTTTCTTT. Amino acids: CASSRGAFF.